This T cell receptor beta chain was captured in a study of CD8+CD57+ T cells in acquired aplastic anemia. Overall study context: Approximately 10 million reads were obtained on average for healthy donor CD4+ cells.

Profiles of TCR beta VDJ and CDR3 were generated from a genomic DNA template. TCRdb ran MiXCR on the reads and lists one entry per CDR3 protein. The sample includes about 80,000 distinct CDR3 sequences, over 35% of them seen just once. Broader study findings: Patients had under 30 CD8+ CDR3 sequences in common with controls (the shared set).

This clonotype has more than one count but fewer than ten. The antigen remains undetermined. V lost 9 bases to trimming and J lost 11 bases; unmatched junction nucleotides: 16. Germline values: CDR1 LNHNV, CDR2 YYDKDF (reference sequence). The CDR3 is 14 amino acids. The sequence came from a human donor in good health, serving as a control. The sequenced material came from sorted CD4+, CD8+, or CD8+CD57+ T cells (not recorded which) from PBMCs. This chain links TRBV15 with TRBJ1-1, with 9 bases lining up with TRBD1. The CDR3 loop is CATSDGTGYGMAFF. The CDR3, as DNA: TGTGCCACTTCGGACGGGACAGGGTATGGAATGGCTTTCTTT.